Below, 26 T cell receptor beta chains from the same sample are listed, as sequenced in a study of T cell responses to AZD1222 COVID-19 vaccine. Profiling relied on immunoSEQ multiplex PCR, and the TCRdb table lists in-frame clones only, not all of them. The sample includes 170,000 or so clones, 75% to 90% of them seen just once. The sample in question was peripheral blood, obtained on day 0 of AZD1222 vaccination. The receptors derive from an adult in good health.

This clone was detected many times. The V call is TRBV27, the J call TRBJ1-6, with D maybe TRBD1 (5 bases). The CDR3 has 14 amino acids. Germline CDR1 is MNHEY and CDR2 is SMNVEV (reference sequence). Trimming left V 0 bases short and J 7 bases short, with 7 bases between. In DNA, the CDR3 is TGTGCCAGCAGTTTATCGAAGGGGAATTCACCCCTCCACTTT. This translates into CASSLSKGNSPLHF.

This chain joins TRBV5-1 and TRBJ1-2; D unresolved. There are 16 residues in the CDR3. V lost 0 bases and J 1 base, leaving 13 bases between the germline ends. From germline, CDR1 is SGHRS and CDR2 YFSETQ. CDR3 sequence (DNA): TGCGCCAGCAGCTTGGGACCTGTGGGCAGTAACTATGGCTACACCTTC. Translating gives CASSLGPVGSNYGYTF.

The CDR3 DNA sequence: TGTGCCAGCAGCCCCGGGACAGGCTATGGCTACACCTTC. The encoded protein is CASSPGTGYGYTF. The chain has TRBV14 and TRBJ1-2, with 8 bases aligning to TRBD1. With V trimmed by 4 bases and J by 4 bases, 2 bases remained unmatched. The CDR3 spans 13 residues. Germline values: CDR1 SGHDN, CDR2 FVKESK.

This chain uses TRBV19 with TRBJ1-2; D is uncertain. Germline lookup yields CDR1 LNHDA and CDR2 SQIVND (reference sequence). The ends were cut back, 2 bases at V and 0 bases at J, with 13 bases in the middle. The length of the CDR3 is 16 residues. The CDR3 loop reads CASSIRRPPSNYGYTF. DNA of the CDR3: TGTGCCAGTAGTATACGACGGCCCCCTTCTAACTATGGCTACACCTTC.

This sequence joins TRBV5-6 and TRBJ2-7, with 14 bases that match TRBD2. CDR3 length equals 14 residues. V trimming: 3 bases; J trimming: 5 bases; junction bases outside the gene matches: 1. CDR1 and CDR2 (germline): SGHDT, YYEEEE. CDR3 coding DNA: TGTGCCAGCAGCTGGGGACTAGCGGGAGACGAGCAGTACTTC. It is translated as CASSWGLAGDEQYF.

CDR3 in DNA: TGTGCCAGCAGTCCCCAAGGCCCGGCTCGGAGAAAACCCTATGGCTACACCTTC. It specifies CASSPQGPARRKPYGYTF. V usage is TRBV6-6 and J usage is TRBJ1-2, with unresolved D. CDR3 length equals 18 residues. Germline V lookup: CDR1 MNHNY, CDR2 SVGAGI (reference sequence). Trimming took off 5 bases at V and 4 bases at J, with 26 bases between the two ends.

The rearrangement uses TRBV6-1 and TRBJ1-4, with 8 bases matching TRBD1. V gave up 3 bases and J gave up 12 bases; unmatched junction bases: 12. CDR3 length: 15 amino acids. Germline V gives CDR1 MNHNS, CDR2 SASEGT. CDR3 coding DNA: TGTGCCAGCAGTGAGACGGACAGGGCCGGGTCACAACTGTTTTTT. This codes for CASSETDRAGSQLFF.

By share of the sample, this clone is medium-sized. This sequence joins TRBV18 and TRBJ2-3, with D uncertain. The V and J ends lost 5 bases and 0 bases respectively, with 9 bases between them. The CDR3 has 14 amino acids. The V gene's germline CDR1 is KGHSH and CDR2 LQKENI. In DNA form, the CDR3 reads TGTGCCAGCTCAGGCACCGTAAGCACAGATACGCAGTATTTT. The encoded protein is CASSGTVSTDTQYF.

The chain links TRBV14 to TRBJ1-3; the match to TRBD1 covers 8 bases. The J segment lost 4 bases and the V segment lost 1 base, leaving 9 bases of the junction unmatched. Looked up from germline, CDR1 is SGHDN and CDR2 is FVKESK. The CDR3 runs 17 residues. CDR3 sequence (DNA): TGTGCCAGCAGCCAAGCCAGGGGGCTGTCCTCCGGAAACACCATATATTTT. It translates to CASSQARGLSSGNTIYF.

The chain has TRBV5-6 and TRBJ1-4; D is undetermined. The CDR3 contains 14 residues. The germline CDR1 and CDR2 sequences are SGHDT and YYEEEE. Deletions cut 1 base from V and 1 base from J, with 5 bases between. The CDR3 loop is CASSLRRTNEKLFF. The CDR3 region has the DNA TGTGCCAGCAGCTTGAGGAGAACTAATGAAAAACTGTTTTTT.

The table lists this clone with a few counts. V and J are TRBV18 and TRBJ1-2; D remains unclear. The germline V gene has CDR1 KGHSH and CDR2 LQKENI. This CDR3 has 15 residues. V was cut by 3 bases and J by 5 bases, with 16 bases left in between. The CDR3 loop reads CASSPLGREEYGYTF. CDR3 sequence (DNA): TGTGCCAGCTCACCTCTCGGCAGAGAGGAATATGGCTACACCTTC. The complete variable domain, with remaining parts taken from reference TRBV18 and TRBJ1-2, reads NAGVMQNPRHLVRRRGQEARLRCSPMKGHSHVYWYRQLPEEGLKFMVYLQKENIIDESGMPKERFSAEFPKEGPSILRIQQVVRGDSAAYFCASSPLGREEYGYTFGSGTRLTVV.

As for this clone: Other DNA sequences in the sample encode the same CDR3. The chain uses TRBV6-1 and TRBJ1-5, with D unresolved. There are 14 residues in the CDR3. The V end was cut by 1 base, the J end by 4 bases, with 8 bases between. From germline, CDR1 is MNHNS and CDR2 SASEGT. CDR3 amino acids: CASSEVQPNQPQHF. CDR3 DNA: TGTGCCAGCAGTGAAGTGCAGCCAAATCAGCCCCAGCATTTT.

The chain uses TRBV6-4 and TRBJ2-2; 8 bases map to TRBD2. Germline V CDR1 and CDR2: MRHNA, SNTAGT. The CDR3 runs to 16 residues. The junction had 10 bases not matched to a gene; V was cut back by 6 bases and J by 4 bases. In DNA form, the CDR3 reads TGTGCCAGCAGCCGCATGAGCGGGAGTCGCACCGGGGAGCTGTTTTTT. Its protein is CASSRMSGSRTGELFF.

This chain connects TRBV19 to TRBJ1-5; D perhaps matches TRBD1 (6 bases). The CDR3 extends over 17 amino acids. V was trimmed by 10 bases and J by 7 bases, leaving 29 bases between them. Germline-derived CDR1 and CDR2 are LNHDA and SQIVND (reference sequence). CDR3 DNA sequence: TGTGCCACCACCGGTTCTCCTGACAGGCTGGGAATCCAGCCCCAGCATTTT. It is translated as CATTGSPDRLGIQPQHF.

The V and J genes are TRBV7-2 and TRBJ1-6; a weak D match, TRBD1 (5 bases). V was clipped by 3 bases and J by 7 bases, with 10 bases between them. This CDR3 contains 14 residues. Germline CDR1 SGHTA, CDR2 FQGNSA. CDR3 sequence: CASSFETGNSPLHF. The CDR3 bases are TGTGCCAGCAGCTTCGAAACAGGCAATTCACCCCTCCACTTT.

The CDR3 here is CASSVELLRNEQFF. The CDR3 DNA is TGTGCCAGCAGTGTCGAACTATTGAGAAATGAGCAGTTCTTC. J is TRBJ2-1 and V is TRBV2; D is ambiguous. CDR3 length: 14 residues. V gave up 4 bases and J gave up 7 bases, with 14 bases separating them. Germline CDR1 is SNHLY and CDR2 is FYNNEI.

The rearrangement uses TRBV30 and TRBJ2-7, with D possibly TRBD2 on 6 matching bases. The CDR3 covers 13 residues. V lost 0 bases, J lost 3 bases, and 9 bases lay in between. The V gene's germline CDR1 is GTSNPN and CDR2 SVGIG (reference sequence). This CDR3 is CAWSVLGGYEQYF. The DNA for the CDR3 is TGTGCCTGGAGTGTACTGGGGGGCTACGAGCAGTACTTC.

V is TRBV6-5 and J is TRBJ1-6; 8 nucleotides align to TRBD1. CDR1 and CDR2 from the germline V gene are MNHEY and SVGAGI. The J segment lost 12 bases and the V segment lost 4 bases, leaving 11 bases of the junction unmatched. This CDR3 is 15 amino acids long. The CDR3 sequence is CASSSEDRAWRPLHF. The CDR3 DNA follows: TGTGCCAGCAGTTCTGAGGACAGGGCCTGGAGACCCCTCCACTTT.

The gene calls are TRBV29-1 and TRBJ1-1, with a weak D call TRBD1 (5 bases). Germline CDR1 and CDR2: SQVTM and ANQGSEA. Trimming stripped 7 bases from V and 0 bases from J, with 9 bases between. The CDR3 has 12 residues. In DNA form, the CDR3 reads TGCAGCGGACAGTCCTTGAACACTGAAGCTTTCTTT. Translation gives CSGQSLNTEAFF.

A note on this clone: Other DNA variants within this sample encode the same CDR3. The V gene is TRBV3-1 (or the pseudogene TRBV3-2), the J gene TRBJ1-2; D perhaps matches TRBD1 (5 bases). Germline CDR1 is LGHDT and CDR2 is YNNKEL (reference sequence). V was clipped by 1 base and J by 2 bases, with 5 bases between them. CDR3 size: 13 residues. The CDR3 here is CASSQGGNYGYTF. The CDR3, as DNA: TGTGCCAGCAGCCAAGGGGGGAACTATGGCTACACCTTC.

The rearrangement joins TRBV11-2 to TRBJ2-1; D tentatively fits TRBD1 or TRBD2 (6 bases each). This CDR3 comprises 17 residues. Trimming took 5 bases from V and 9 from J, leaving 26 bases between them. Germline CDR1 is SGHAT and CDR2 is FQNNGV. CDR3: CASSKSDLIGGTIEQFF. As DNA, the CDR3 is TGTGCCAGCAGCAAATCGGACCTCATAGGGGGGACAATTGAGCAGTTCTTC.

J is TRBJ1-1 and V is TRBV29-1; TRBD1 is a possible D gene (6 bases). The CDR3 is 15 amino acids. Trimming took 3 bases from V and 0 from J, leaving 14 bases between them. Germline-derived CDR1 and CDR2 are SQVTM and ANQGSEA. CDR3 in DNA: TGCAGCGTTGATCGGGGGGCGAATTTGAACACTGAAGCTTTCTTT. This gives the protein CSVDRGANLNTEAFF.

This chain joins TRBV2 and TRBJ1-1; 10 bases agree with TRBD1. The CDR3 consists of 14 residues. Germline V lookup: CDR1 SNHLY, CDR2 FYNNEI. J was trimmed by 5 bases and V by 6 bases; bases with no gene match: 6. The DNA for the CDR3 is TGTGCCAGCAGGAGACAGGGGGCGCAGACTGAAGCTTTCTTT. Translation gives CASRRQGAQTEAFF.

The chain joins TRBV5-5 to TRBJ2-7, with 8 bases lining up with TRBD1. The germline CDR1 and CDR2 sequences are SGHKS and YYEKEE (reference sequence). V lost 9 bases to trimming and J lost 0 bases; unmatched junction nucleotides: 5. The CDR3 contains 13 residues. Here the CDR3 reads CATFGQGSYEQYF. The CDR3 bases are TGTGCCACCTTCGGACAGGGCTCCTACGAGCAGTACTTC.

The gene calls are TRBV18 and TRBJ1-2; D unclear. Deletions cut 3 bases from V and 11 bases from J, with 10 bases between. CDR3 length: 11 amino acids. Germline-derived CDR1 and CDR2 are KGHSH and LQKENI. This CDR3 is CASSPAQQYTF. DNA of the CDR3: TGTGCCAGCTCACCCGCCCAGCAATACACCTTC. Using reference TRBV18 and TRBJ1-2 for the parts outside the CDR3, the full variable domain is NAGVMQNPRHLVRRRGQEARLRCSPMKGHSHVYWYRQLPEEGLKFMVYLQKENIIDESGMPKERFSAEFPKEGPSILRIQQVVRGDSAAYFCASSPAQQYTFGSGTRLTVV.

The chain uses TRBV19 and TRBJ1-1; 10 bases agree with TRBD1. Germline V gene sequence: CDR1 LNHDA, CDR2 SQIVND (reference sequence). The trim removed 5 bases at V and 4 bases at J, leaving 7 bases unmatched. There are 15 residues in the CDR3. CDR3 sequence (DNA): TGTGCCAGTAGTTCGAGGACAGGGGGGAGCACTGAAGCTTTCTTT. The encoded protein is CASSSRTGGSTEAFF.